One and the same sample provided the 5 T cell receptor beta chains below, sequenced in a study of sequential checkpoint blockade in melanoma. Profiling relied on immunoSEQ multiplex PCR, and the TCRdb table lists in-frame clones only, not all of them. The table lists around 13,000 clones, 70% to 80% of them singletons. The sample's treatment: randomized to nivolumab then ipilimumab (arm A) or the reverse (arm B). The sample was CD8+ T cells sorted from blood (inferred from file names), taken from a patient given nivolumab and ipilimumab in sequence. The receptors were sampled from a human donor with melanoma.

The gene calls are TRBV4-1 and TRBJ1-1, with D perhaps TRBD1 (6 bases). The germline gives CDR1 MGHRA, CDR2 YSYEKL. V dropped 2 bases and J dropped 7 bases, with 14 bases sitting between them. This CDR3 contains 14 residues. The CDR3 coding sequence is TGCGCCAGCAGCCAACAGGACAGAGCTATTGAAGCTTTCTTT. Its translation: CASSQQDRAIEAFF.

This clone was seen once. The gene calls are TRBV27 and TRBJ2-1; TRBD1 aligns across 9 bases. This CDR3 has 14 amino acids. The V and J ends lost 4 bases and 4 bases, in that order; junction bases with no gene match: 2. CDR1 and CDR2 from the germline V gene are MNHEY and SMNVEV (reference sequence). The CDR3 here is CASSSTGGYNEQFF. As DNA, the CDR3 is TGTGCCAGCAGTTCGACAGGGGGTTACAATGAGCAGTTCTTC.

This chain links TRBV6-6 with TRBJ1-5; no clear D gene. From germline, CDR1 is MNHNY and CDR2 SVGAGI (reference sequence). The CDR3 consists of 16 residues. V was shortened by 6 bases and J by 3 bases, with 18 bases between the two germline ends. CDR3 residues: CASSQLRTGYNQPQHF. The DNA for the CDR3 is TGTGCCAGCAGCCAACTCCGGACGGGATACAATCAGCCCCAGCATTTT.

J is TRBJ2-1 and V is TRBV4-1; 7 bases align to TRBD2. Germline trimming cut 5 bases from V and 7 bases from J; bases unmatched to any gene: 11. Germline V gene sequence: CDR1 MGHRA, CDR2 YSYEKL. The CDR3 totals 15 residues. The CDR3 nucleotides are TGCGCCAGCAGCTGGGGGGGTTCGGGGTTGAATGAGCAGTTCTTC. The encoded protein is CASSWGGSGLNEQFF.

The rearrangement joins TRBV5-6 to TRBJ1-2, with TRBD1 matching 10 bases. CDR3 length: 14 residues. The germline V gene has CDR1 SGHDT and CDR2 YYEEEE. The V and J ends lost 4 bases and 4 bases, in that order; junction bases with no gene match: 4. CDR3: CASSPGQGFYGYTF. CDR3 nucleotide sequence: TGTGCCAGCAGCCCGGGACAGGGGTTCTATGGCTACACCTTC.